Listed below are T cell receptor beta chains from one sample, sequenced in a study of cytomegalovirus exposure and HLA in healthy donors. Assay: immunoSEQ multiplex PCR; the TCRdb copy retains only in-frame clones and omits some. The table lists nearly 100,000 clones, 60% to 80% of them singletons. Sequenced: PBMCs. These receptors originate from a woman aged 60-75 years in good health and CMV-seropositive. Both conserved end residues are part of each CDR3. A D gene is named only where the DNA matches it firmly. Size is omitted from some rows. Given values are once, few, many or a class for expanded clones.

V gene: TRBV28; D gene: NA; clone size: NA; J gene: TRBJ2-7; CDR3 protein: CASSFERERNEQYF; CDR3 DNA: TGTGCCAGCAGTTTTGAGAGGGAGCGGAACGAGCAGTACTTC
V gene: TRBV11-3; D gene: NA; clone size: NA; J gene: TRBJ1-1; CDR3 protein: CASSSRGIGRVRTEAFF; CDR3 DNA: TGTGCCAGCAGCTCCCGCGGGATAGGGCGGGTTAGGACTGAAGCTTTCTTT
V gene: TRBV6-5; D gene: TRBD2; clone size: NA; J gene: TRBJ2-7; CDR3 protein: CASSLTSGMGEQYF; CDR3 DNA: TGTGCCAGCAGCCTAACTAGCGGGATGGGCGAGCAGTACTTC
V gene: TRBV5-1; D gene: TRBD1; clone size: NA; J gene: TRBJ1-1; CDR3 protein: CASSGGTDPNTEAFF; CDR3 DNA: TGCGCCAGCAGCGGGGGGACAGACCCGAACACTGAAGCTTTCTTT
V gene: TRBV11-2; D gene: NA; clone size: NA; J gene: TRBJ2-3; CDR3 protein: CASSLPGTQYF; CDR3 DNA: TGTGCCAGCAGCCTCCCCGGGACGCAGTATTTT
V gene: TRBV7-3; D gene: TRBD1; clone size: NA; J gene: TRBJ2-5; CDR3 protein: CASNPGQGFETQYF; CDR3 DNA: TGTGCCAGCAACCCGGGACAGGGGTTTGAGACCCAGTACTTC
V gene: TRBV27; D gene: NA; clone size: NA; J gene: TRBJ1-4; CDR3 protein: CASSFEVVLGRGHEKLFF; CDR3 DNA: TGTGCCAGCAGTTTTGAAGTAGTTTTGGGCAGGGGACACGAAAAACTGTTTTTT
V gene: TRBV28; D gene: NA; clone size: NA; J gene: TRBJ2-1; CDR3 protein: CASSLGLGEQFF; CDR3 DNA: TGTGCCAGCAGTTTAGGCTTGGGCGAGCAGTTCTTC
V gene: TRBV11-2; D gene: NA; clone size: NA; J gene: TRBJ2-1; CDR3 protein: CASSLGPGQRTGPDEQFF; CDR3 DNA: TGTGCCAGCAGCTTAGGTCCTGGACAGAGGACGGGGCCGGATGAGCAGTTCTTC
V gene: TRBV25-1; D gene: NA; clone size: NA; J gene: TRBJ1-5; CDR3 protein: CASSRRDINQPQHF; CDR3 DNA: TGTGCCAGCAGCCGACGGGATATCAATCAGCCCCAGCATTTT
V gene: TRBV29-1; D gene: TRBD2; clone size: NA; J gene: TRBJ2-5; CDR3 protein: CSVDGISGRAETQYF; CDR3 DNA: TGCAGCGTTGACGGAATTAGCGGGAGGGCGGAGACCCAGTACTTC
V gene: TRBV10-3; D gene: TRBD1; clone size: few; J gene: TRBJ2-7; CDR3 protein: CAIGQGYEQYF; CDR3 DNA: TGTGCCATTGGACAGGGCTACGAGCAGTACTTC
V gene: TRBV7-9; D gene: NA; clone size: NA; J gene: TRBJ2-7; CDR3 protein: CASSPPSYEQYF; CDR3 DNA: TGTGCCAGCAGCCCTCCCTCCTACGAGCAGTACTTC
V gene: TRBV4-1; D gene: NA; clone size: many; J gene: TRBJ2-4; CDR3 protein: CASSAGSKNIQYF; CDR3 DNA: TGCGCCAGCAGCGCAGGATCCAAAAACATTCAGTACTTC
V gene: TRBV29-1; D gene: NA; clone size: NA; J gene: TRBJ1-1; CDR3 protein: CSAEQGGTEAFF; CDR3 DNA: TGCAGCGCCGAACAGGGAGGGACTGAAGCTTTCTTT
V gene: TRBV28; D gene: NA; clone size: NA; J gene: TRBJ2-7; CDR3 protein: CASSSRGYEQYF; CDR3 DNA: TGTGCCAGCAGTTCCAGGGGATACGAGCAGTACTTC
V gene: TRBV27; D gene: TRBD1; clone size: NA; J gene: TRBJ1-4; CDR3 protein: CASRDRGLRKLFF; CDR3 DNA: TGTGCCAGCCGGGACAGGGGATTACGAAAACTGTTTTTT
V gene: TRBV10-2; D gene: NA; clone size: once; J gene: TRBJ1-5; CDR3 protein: CASSDQFYQPQHF; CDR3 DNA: TGCGCCAGCAGTGATCAGTTTTACCAGCCCCAGCATTTT
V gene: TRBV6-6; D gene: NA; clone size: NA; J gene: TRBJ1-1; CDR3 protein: CASSYSMYRQNTEAFF; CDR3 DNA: TGTGCCAGCAGTTACTCGATGTACAGGCAGAACACTGAAGCTTTCTTT
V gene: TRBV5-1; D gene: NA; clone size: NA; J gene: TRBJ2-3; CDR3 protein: CASSPSETTITDTQYF; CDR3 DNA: TGCGCCAGCAGCCCTTCCGAGACTACTATCACAGATACGCAGTATTTT
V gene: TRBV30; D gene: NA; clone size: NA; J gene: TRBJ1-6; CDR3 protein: CAWSVRGFNSPLHF; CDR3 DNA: TGTGCCTGGAGTGTACGGGGATTTAATTCACCCCTCCACTTT
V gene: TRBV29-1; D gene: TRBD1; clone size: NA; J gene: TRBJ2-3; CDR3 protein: CSVGQGVPDTQYF; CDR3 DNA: TGCAGCGTGGGACAGGGTGTCCCAGATACGCAGTATTTT
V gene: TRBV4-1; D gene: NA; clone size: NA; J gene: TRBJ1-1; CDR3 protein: CASSSPGQKKDTEAFF; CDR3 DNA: TGCGCCAGCAGTTCTCCGGGACAAAAGAAAGACACTGAAGCTTTCTTT
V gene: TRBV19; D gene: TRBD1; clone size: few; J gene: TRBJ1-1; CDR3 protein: CASTPFGTGYTEAFF; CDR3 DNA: TGTGCCAGTACCCCCTTCGGGACAGGCTACACTGAAGCTTTCTTT
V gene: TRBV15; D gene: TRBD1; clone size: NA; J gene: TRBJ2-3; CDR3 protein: CATSRIQGTDTQYF; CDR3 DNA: TGTGCCACCAGCAGAATACAGGGGACAGATACGCAGTATTTT
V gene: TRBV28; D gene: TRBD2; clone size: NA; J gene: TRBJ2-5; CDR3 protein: CASSLGLAGGQGETQYF; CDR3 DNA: TGTGCCAGCAGTTTAGGACTAGCGGGAGGCCAAGGGGAGACCCAGTACTTC
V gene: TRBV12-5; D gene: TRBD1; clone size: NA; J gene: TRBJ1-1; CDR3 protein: CASGPGQGQAFF; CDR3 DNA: TGTGCTAGTGGCCCGGGACAGGGTCAAGCTTTCTTT